A single TCR beta chain is shown here with its context. Its target is unknown. Sequencing used immunoSEQ multiplex PCR; TCRdb keeps in-frame clones, though not all of them. The sample carries more than 65,000 clones, about 85% recorded once. The J segment lost 5 bases and the V segment lost 3 bases, leaving 5 bases of the junction unmatched. Per germline, CDR1 SEHNR and CDR2 FQNEAQ (reference sequence). The CDR3 spans 15 residues. The data derive from a study of OX40 agonist ivuxolimab in advanced cancers. As for the study in general: While on treatment, patients had intravenous ivuxolimab at 0.01 to 10 mg/kg every 2 weeks. A diagnosis of hepatocellular carcinoma, melanoma, renal cell or head and neck cancer was present in dose-escalation patients.

Study findings and constraints: At 0.1 to 3.0 mg/kg, clonal expansion of CD4+ and CD8+ blood T cells had occurred by week 6. Individuals who were partial responders at 0.1-3.0 mg/kg had clonal expansion that ranked among the lowest.

The specimen comprised CD4+ or CD8+ T cells sorted from blood, sampled in a trial of the OX40 agonist ivuxolimab. V and J are TRBV7-9 and TRBJ2-5; 11 bases are shared with TRBD1. This clonotype was sampled from an adult with an advanced solid tumor such as melanoma, head and neck, liver or kidney cancer. DNA for the CDR3: TGTGCCAGCAGCTTCGGGGACAGGGGGAGTGAGACCCAGTACTTC. This codes for CASSFGDRGSETQYF.